Listed below are T cell receptor beta chains from one sample, sequenced in a study of vaccination effects on CD4 cells after COVID-19. Some clones are missing from TCRdb's copy, which holds only in-frame ones; the method was immunoSEQ multiplex PCR. The table lists tens of thousands of clones, roughly 74% of them singletons, with around 3.2% in the top ten. The antigens of these receptors remain unknown. Specimen: CD4+ T cells from PBMCs cultured with HCoV-NL63 spike peptides, collected before COVID-19 vaccination. The origin of the receptors is a human donor who received a COVID-19 vaccine. Both conserved end residues are part of each CDR3. Fields, in order: D gene, V gene, J gene, clone size, CDR3 protein, CDR3 DNA. A D gene is named only where the DNA matches it firmly. Size is stated for part of the rows, as once, few or many counts, or as a class when the clone is expanded.

>TRBD1|TRBV19|TRBJ1-1|NA
CASSKTGGANTEAFF
TGTGCCAGTAGTAAAACAGGGGGCGCGAACACTGAAGCTTTCTTT
>NA|TRBV3-1/TRBV3-2|TRBJ2-1|few
CASSHRLPNEQFF
TGTGCCAGCAGCCATCGGCTACCCAATGAGCAGTTCTTC
>NA|TRBV12-3/TRBV12-4|TRBJ1-1|once
CASSLSRESEAFF
TGTGCCAGCAGCCTGAGTAGGGAATCCGAAGCTTTCTTT
>TRBD2|TRBV5-1|TRBJ2-1|once
CASSLGGGADDEQFF
TGCGCCAGCAGCTTGGGCGGGGGGGCCGACGATGAGCAGTTCTTC
>TRBD2|TRBV29-1|TRBJ2-2|few
CSVEDRRDYVTGELFF
TGCAGCGTTGAAGATCGTCGGGACTATGTCACCGGGGAGCTGTTTTTT
>NA|TRBV5-5|TRBJ2-2|few
CASSSEGRFTGELFF
TGTGCCAGCAGCTCGGAGGGGCGCTTCACCGGGGAGCTGTTTTTT
>NA|TRBV7-2|TRBJ1-2|NA
CASSLGSRTAYGYTF
TGTGCCAGCAGCTTAGGGTCTAGGACAGCGTATGGCTACACCTTC
>NA|TRBV3-1/TRBV3-2|TRBJ1-6|few
CASSHLAGSTSPLHF
TGTGCCAGCAGCCACTTGGCAGGGAGTACTTCACCCCTCCACTTT
>NA|TRBV5-1|TRBJ1-2|NA
CASSTDRFYGYTF
TGCGCCAGCAGCACGGACAGATTCTATGGCTACACCTTC
>TRBD2|TRBV3-1/TRBV3-2|TRBJ2-1|NA
CASSPRTSGGSGNEQFF
TGTGCCAGCAGCCCTCGGACTAGCGGGGGGAGTGGGAATGAGCAGTTCTTC
>NA|TRBV6-6|TRBJ1-4|NA
CASSSWGPDNEKLFF
TGTGCCAGCAGTTCGTGGGGTCCGGATAATGAAAAACTGTTTTTT
>TRBD2|TRBV11-2|TRBJ2-5|NA
CASSLAGQQETQYF
TGTGCCAGCAGCCTAGCGGGACAGCAAGAGACCCAGTACTTC
>NA|TRBV9|TRBJ2-5|NA
CASSAQSGTYQETQYF
TGTGCCAGCAGCGCTCAATCCGGGACATACCAAGAGACCCAGTACTTC
>NA|TRBV21-1|TRBJ2-3|NA
CASRGSEDDITDTQYF
TGTGCCAGCAGGGGCTCCGAGGACGATATCACAGATACGCAGTATTTT
>TRBD2|TRBV18|TRBJ2-3|NA
CASSPAPGGLGTQYF
TGTGCCAGCTCACCAGCCCCGGGGGGATTAGGTACGCAGTATTTT
>NA|TRBV5-1|TRBJ2-3|NA
CASSLDYPSADTQYF
TGCGCCAGCAGCTTGGACTACCCTAGCGCAGATACGCAGTATTTT
>NA|TRBV9|TRBJ1-1|NA
CASSGRSDTEAFF
TGTGCCAGCAGCGGACGTAGTGACACTGAAGCTTTCTTT
>TRBD2|TRBV10-2|TRBJ2-3|NA
CASSGIIAGGRPDTQYF
TGCGCCAGCAGTGGAATTATAGCGGGGGGGCGCCCAGATACGCAGTATTTT
>NA|TRBV27|TRBJ2-5|NA
CASSSGTTTETQYF
TGTGCCAGCAGTTCCGGGACAACGACCGAGACCCAGTACTTC
>NA|TRBV1|TRBJ2-2|NA
CTSTRGAVNTGELFF
TGCACCAGCACCCGAGGAGCGGTCAACACCGGGGAGCTGTTTTTT
>TRBD1|TRBV5-4|TRBJ2-3|NA
CASSLQGAVTDTQYF
TGTGCCAGCAGCTTACAGGGGGCAGTTACAGATACGCAGTATTTT
>TRBD1|TRBV27|TRBJ1-1|NA
CASSLRGPMNTEAFF
TGTGCCAGCAGTTTAAGGGGGCCGATGAACACTGAAGCTTTCTTT